The 29 T cell receptor beta chains listed next were all sequenced from one sample in a study of cytomegalovirus exposure and HLA in healthy donors. The PCR contained 60 Vbeta and 13 Jbeta primers. Sequenced by immunoSEQ multiplex PCR; TCRdb stores in-frame clones only, minus some. The sample contains roughly 130,000 clones, roughly 83% of which appear only once. The material sequenced was PBMCs. The receptors originated from a girl aged 2 to 9 in good health and CMV-seronegative.

V is TRBV2 and J is TRBJ2-5, with D uncertain. CDR1 SNHLY and CDR2 FYNNEI come from the germline V gene. The CDR3 sequence is 16 residues long. Trimming took off 3 bases at V and 2 bases at J, with 16 bases between the two ends. The CDR3 DNA is TGTGCCAGCAGTGATTCGATGGGCTTAAAACAAGAGACCCAGTACTTC. Its translation: CASSDSMGLKQETQYF.

The chain employs TRBV7-2 and TRBJ1-1, with 7 bases identical to TRBD1. Germline loops: CDR1 SGHTA, CDR2 FQGNSA. The CDR3 covers 16 residues. The ends lost 5 bases at V and 5 bases at J; junction bases unmatched: 14. The CDR3 loop reads CASSPINRGASTEAFF. For the CDR3, the DNA is TGTGCCAGCAGCCCTATTAACAGGGGAGCCTCGACTGAAGCTTTCTTT.

The V gene is TRBV14, the J gene TRBJ1-2, with 7 bases matching TRBD1. V lost 2 bases and J lost 3; bases outside the gene matches: 6. Germline V lookup: CDR1 SGHDN, CDR2 FVKESK. This CDR3 contains 15 residues. The CDR3 here is CASSQLTGPDYGYTF. CDR3 nucleotide sequence: TGTGCCAGCAGCCAACTGACAGGGCCGGACTATGGCTACACCTTC. Looking up the rest from reference TRBV14 and TRBJ1-2 gives the full variable domain: EAGVTQFPSHSVIEKGQTVTLRCDPISGHDNLYWYRRVMGKEIKFLLHFVKESKQDESGMPNNRFLAERTGGTYSTLKVQPAELEDSGVYFCASSQLTGPDYGYTFGSGTRLTVV.

This clone has just one count. V is TRBV30 and J is TRBJ1-1; possible D gene TRBD1, 5 bases. Germline assignment: CDR1 GTSNPN and CDR2 SVGIG (reference sequence). Trimming left V 4 bases short and J 1 base short, with 10 bases between. The CDR3 length is 13 residues. The CDR3 DNA reads TGTGCCTGGACAGGGTTTACGAACACTGAAGCTTTCTTT. Translation: CAWTGFTNTEAFF.

The V call is TRBV27, the J call TRBJ2-2; no clear D. V was shortened by 2 bases and J by 0 bases, with 7 bases between the two germline ends. From germline, CDR1 is MNHEY and CDR2 SMNVEV (reference sequence). The CDR3 is made up of 15 amino acids. The CDR3, as DNA: TGTGCCAGCAGTTTAGCCCTAACGAACACCGGGGAGCTGTTTTTT. Translating it yields CASSLALTNTGELFF.

V gene TRBV27 combines with J gene TRBJ2-5, with TRBD1 matching 10 bases. The V gene end was trimmed by 6 bases and the J gene end by 2 bases; junction bases not matched to a gene: 12. This CDR3 is built from 17 residues. Germline assignment: CDR1 MNHEY and CDR2 SMNVEV (reference sequence). In nucleotides, the CDR3 is TGTGCCAGCAGCCCCATACCCCAGGGACAGGGGCAAGAGACCCAGTACTTC. Protein sequence: CASSPIPQGQGQETQYF.

This sequence joins TRBV11-2 and TRBJ2-3; TRBD2 matches at 9 bases. V dropped 4 bases and J dropped 4; count of bases not matched to a gene: 9. CDR3 size: 16 residues. Germline V gene sequence: CDR1 SGHAT, CDR2 FQNNGV. The CDR3 DNA is TGTGCCAGCAGCTCAGCTCTAGCGGGAATCCCAGATACGCAGTATTTT. Its translation: CASSSALAGIPDTQYF.

The J gene is TRBJ2-1, the V gene TRBV4-1; 8 bases fit TRBD2. The CDR3 has 16 residues. Per the germline V gene, CDR1 is MGHRA and CDR2 is YSYEKL. With V trimmed by 1 base and J by 3 bases, 5 bases remained unmatched. In DNA, the CDR3 is TGCGCCAGCAGCCAAGTTGCGGGAGGCTTCTACAATGAGCAGTTCTTC. Protein: CASSQVAGGFYNEQFF.

The CDR3 DNA reads TGTGCCAGTAGTTTCGCCCTATATCGGGAGGGCCCCCCAACCTCCTACGAGCAGTACTTC. Encoded protein: CASSFALYREGPPTSYEQYF. The chain joins TRBV19 to TRBJ2-7; 8 bases match TRBD2. Trimming removed 5 bases from V and 0 bases from J; junction bases left unmatched: 21. From germline, CDR1 is LNHDA and CDR2 SQIVND (reference sequence). The CDR3 consists of 20 residues.

This chain uses TRBV4-3 with TRBJ1-6, with 8 positions matching TRBD1. The CDR3 is 18 amino acids. Trimming took 1 base from V and 5 from J; bases not matched to a gene: 10. CDR1 and CDR2 from the germline V gene are LGHNA and YSLEER. The CDR3 is CASSQALDRDKDNSPLHF. For the CDR3, the DNA is TGCGCCAGCAGCCAAGCCTTGGACAGGGATAAAGATAATTCACCCCTCCACTTT.

In this sample, this clone turned up a few times. For the CDR3, the DNA is TGTGCCAGCACCGGGACTCAATCGTACAATGAGCAGTTCTTC. This sequence encodes CASTGTQSYNEQFF. The V and J genes are TRBV7-9 and TRBJ2-1; D perhaps matches TRBD2 (6 bases). V was trimmed by 7 bases and J by 4 bases, leaving 14 bases between them. There are 14 residues in the CDR3. The germline V gene encodes CDR1 SEHNR and CDR2 FQNEAQ (reference sequence).

The chain carries TRBV5-1 and TRBJ2-1; D is perhaps TRBD2 (5 bases). The CDR3 has 12 amino acids. Germline CDR1 SGHRS, CDR2 YFSETQ. V was cut by 7 bases and J by 11 bases, with 16 bases left in between. The CDR3 region has the DNA TGCGCCAGCGGGAGAGGGCGGACGCAGCAGTTCTTC. This codes for CASGRGRTQQFF. Filled out from reference TRBV5-1 and TRBJ2-1, the complete variable domain reads KAGVTQTPRYLIKTRGQQVTLSCSPISGHRSVSWYQQTPGQGLQFLFEYFSETQRNKGNFPGRFSGRQFSNSRSEMNVSTLELGDSALYLCASGRGRTQQFFGPGTRLTVL.

The genes are TRBV18 and TRBJ2-5, with 7 bases identical to TRBD2. CDR1 is KGHSH, CDR2 LQKENI, per germline. Losses at the gene ends were 0 bases for V and 2 bases for J; bases not matched to a gene: 3. The CDR3 consists of 15 residues. The CDR3 is CASSPPSGIQETQYF. CDR3 coding DNA: TGTGCCAGCTCACCACCGAGCGGGATACAAGAGACCCAGTACTTC. Variable domain in full (rest from reference TRBV18 and TRBJ2-5): NAGVMQNPRHLVRRRGQEARLRCSPMKGHSHVYWYRQLPEEGLKFMVYLQKENIIDESGMPKERFSAEFPKEGPSILRIQQVVRGDSAAYFCASSPPSGIQETQYFGPGTRLLVL.

This clone has a handful of counts. The chain links TRBV23-1 to TRBJ2-7, with 9 bases fitting TRBD1. TRBV23-1 is an open reading frame, and its role is uncertain. CDR3 length: 19 residues. The trim removed 1 base at V and 4 bases at J, leaving 17 bases unmatched. CDR3 protein: CASSQFEVGRDREAYEQYF. CDR3 coding DNA: TGCGCCAGCAGTCAATTTGAGGTAGGACGGGACAGGGAGGCGTACGAGCAGTACTTC.

This rearrangement joins TRBV7-6 to TRBJ1-4; tentatively, D is TRBD1 (5 bases). The CDR3 contains 15 residues. From germline, CDR1 is SGHVS and CDR2 FNYEAQ. V was cut by 5 bases and J by 3 bases, with 13 bases left in between. CDR3 coding DNA: TGTGCCAGCAGCCGCGACAGACAAGCTAATGAAAAACTGTTTTTT. Its protein is CASSRDRQANEKLFF.

The chain combines TRBV5-6 with TRBJ1-2, with TRBD1 as a possible D gene (5 bases). The CDR3 is 13 residues long. The germline CDR1 and CDR2 sequences are SGHDT and YYEEEE. Trimming shortened V by 3 bases and J by 4 bases, and 10 bases separated the two germline ends. For the CDR3, the DNA is TGTGCCAGCAGCTCGGGGGGAGGCTATGGCTACACCTTC. It specifies CASSSGGGYGYTF.

The rearrangement uses TRBV2 and TRBJ2-7, with D possibly matching TRBD2 (6 bases). The ends were cut back, 8 bases at V and 2 bases at J, with 25 bases in the middle. Germline CDR1 is SNHLY and CDR2 is FYNNEI. This CDR3 has 17 amino acids. CDR3 sequence (DNA): TGTGCCAGCTCGGGACTTTGGATGGGGAAGCGCCCCTACGAGCAGTACTTC. It codes for CASSGLWMGKRPYEQYF.

This clone was found once. The chain couples TRBV7-2 to TRBJ1-2; D might be TRBD1 (5 bases). Germline loops: CDR1 SGHTA, CDR2 FQGNSA. Trimming took 3 bases from V and 4 from J, leaving 18 bases between them. The CDR3 loop spans 16 amino acids. Here the CDR3 reads CASSFSAQGQFYGYTF. DNA of the CDR3: TGTGCCAGCAGCTTCTCCGCCCAGGGCCAATTCTATGGCTACACCTTC.

The gene calls are TRBV7-2 and TRBJ2-3, with 7 bases aligning to TRBD2. J lost 6 bases, V lost 1 base, and 4 bases had no gene match. The CDR3 length is 14 residues. CDR1 and CDR2 (germline): SGHTA, FQGNSA. CDR3 coding DNA: TGTGCCAGCAGCTTAGGACTAGCTCCGGATACGCAGTATTTT. Translated, it gives CASSLGLAPDTQYF.

The V and J genes are TRBV9 and TRBJ2-3; D not resolved. The V end was cut by 0 bases, the J end by 0 bases, with 8 bases between. The length of the CDR3 is 15 residues. Germline V gives CDR1 SGDLS, CDR2 YYNGEE. This CDR3 reads CASSVAPASTDTQYF. DNA of the CDR3: TGTGCCAGCAGCGTAGCTCCAGCGAGCACAGATACGCAGTATTTT.

This chain uses TRBV7-2 with TRBJ1-2, with no clear D. V gave up 4 bases and J gave up 2 bases, with 14 bases separating them. This CDR3 spans 15 amino acids. CDR1 SGHTA and CDR2 FQGNSA come from the germline V gene. The CDR3 DNA reads as TGTGCCAGCAGCTCTGGGAGCCAGCTGAACTATGGCTACACCTTC. Residues: CASSSGSQLNYGYTF.

This chain joins TRBV2 and TRBJ2-5; D is perhaps TRBD2 (5 bases). CDR3 length: 12 amino acids. Trimming shortened V by 6 bases and J by 11 bases, and 16 bases separated the two germline ends. Germline V gives CDR1 SNHLY, CDR2 FYNNEI. CDR3 nucleotide sequence: TGTGCCAGCAGGGGGTGGGGAGTTGAGCAGTACTTC. This gives the protein CASRGWGVEQYF.

To note about this clone: This sample also contains other DNA sequences that code for the same CDR3. The chain uses TRBV4-3 and TRBJ2-6; a possible D gene is TRBD1 (5 bases). The CDR3 runs 16 residues. Trimming removed 0 bases at V and 2 bases at J, with 8 bases between. Germline V gene lookup returns CDR1 LGHNA and CDR2 YSLEER. The CDR3 nucleotides read TGCGCCAGCAGCCAAGAGCAGGGTACTGGGGCCAACGTCCTGACTTTC. Its protein product is CASSQEQGTGANVLTF.

The V call is TRBV30, the J call TRBJ2-3, with 10 bases lining up with TRBD2. The J segment lost 6 bases and the V segment lost 1 base, leaving 10 bases of the junction unmatched. This CDR3 has 16 amino acids. From germline, CDR1 is GTSNPN and CDR2 SVGIG (reference sequence). DNA for the CDR3: TGTGCCTGGAGTGAACTAGCGGGGAATGGTGAGGATACGCAGTATTTT. This gives the protein CAWSELAGNGEDTQYF.

This chain joins TRBV6-5 and TRBJ2-7; possibly TRBD1 for D (6 bases). Germline V gene data show CDR1 as MNHEY and CDR2 as SVGAGI. Trimming took off 6 bases at V and 0 bases at J, with 15 bases between the two ends. The length of the CDR3 is 15 residues. CDR3 in amino acids: CASSVTGTRSYEQYF. CDR3 sequence (DNA): TGTGCCAGCAGCGTAACCGGGACACGCTCCTACGAGCAGTACTTC.

The genes are TRBV4-2 and TRBJ1-2, with D maybe TRBD1 (5 bases). The V gene lost 3 bases and the J gene lost 0 bases, with 17 bases spanning the gap. Looked up from germline, CDR1 is LGHNA and CDR2 is YNFKEQ. There are 17 residues in the CDR3. CDR3 in amino acids: CASSQTLAGTTNYGYTF. CDR3 DNA sequence: TGTGCCAGCAGCCAGACCCTCGCCGGGACTACTAACTATGGCTACACCTTC.

This clone was picked up a small number of times. The rearrangement uses TRBV7-9 and TRBJ1-1; D is uncertain. Germline-derived CDR1 and CDR2 are SEHNR and FQNEAQ (reference sequence). The CDR3 covers 14 residues. The V and J ends lost 3 bases and 1 base respectively, with 9 bases between them. The CDR3 protein is CASSFTSQNTEAFF. DNA for the CDR3: TGTGCCAGCAGCTTTACATCCCAGAACACTGAAGCTTTCTTT.

The CDR3 is CASSPGRREARYNEQFF. CDR3 sequence (DNA): TGTGCCAGCAGCCCAGGCAGGCGGGAGGCCCGGTACAATGAGCAGTTCTTC. This rearrangement joins TRBV11-3 to TRBJ2-1; 8 bases line up with TRBD2. The ends lost 5 bases at V and 4 bases at J; junction bases unmatched: 13. Germline V gives CDR1 SGHNT, CDR2 YENEEA. The CDR3 is 17 amino acids.

The table lists this clone with a few counts. The chain is built from TRBV15 and TRBJ2-2, with D uncertain. The CDR3 loop spans 13 amino acids. The V and J ends lost 0 bases and 7 bases respectively, with 6 bases between them. Looked up from germline, CDR1 is LNHNV and CDR2 is YYDKDF (reference sequence). CDR3 sequence (DNA): TGTGCCACCAGCAGAGAGCGCCACGGGGAGCTGTTTTTT. Its protein is CATSRERHGELFF.